This T cell receptor beta chain is drawn from a study of shared clonotypes between healthy human individuals. The wider study: Each donor contributed plates that comprised three CD4 naive, three CD4 memory, two CD8 naive and one CD8 memory.

The study, taken as a whole, reports: Sampling covered blood only; tissue repertoires likely differ.

This clone was seen a handful of times. The antigen is unknown. An end of the junction does not agree with germline; a read error may underlie this. The protocol was immunoSEQ multiplex PCR, while the TCRdb copy is restricted to in-frame clones and leaves out a portion. The sample lists some 900,000 clones; approximately 80% were seen once. Germline V gene data show CDR1 as LGHNT and CDR2 as FRNRAP. The CDR3 runs to 12 residues. Participating donors were healthy, HIV-negative adults free of recent acute infections or vaccinations. Material: memory CD4+ T cells sorted from blood. Subset in this sample: CD45RA-negative fraction. This clonotype originated in a man younger than 35 in good health. V is TRBV12-5 and J is TRBJ2-7; D is undetermined. CDR3 coding DNA: TGTGCTAGTGGGTTGGGCCATGATGCGCAGTACTTC. Amino acid sequence: CASGLGHDAQYF.